The sample holds a few counts of the clone carrying this TCR beta chain. Antigen specificity is unknown. This sample was included in a study of long-term antiretroviral therapy in people with HIV. Study-wide findings and caveats: Blood dating 2004 to 2017 may reflect older ART regimens. Records did not include ART adherence, viral resistance or therapy changes. Controls showed broader CDR3 length ranges than did the HIV repertoires.

Per donor, a minimum of one pre-ART and a minimum of two post-ART PBMC samples were available. At survey level, the immunoSEQ assay was run in its v3.0 version. The method was immunoSEQ multiplex PCR; TCRdb's version includes in-frame clones alone and lacks a portion of them. Here the sample spans about 22,000 clones, around 85% being singletons. Trimming removed 6 bases from V and 4 bases from J, with 18 bases in between. In germline, CDR1 is MNHEY, CDR2 SMNVEV (reference sequence). This CDR3 is built from 15 residues. The material sequenced was unsorted PBMCs, taken 1.6 years after starting antiretroviral therapy. The chain joins TRBV27 to TRBJ1-2; D is perhaps TRBD1 (5 bases). The TCR was taken from a man in his forties with HIV. The chain's CDR3 is CASSRAPGPGYGYTF. The CDR3 DNA reads TGTGCCAGCAGCCGGGCCCCAGGGCCGGGCTATGGCTACACCTTC.